This T cell receptor beta chain was sequenced in a study of cytomegalovirus exposure and HLA in healthy donors. Overall study results and limits: Despite most TCR sequences being rare, some public TCRs occurred in many donors. Equally common other TCR beta chains were less clonally expanded than HLA-associated ones, a later analysis found. Only CMV serostatus was available as immune exposure information.

In the case of this clone: Its target is not known.

The PCR was carried out with 60 Vbeta primers and 13 Jbeta primers. The protocol was immunoSEQ multiplex PCR, while the TCRdb copy is restricted to in-frame clones and leaves out a portion. The sample consists of some 140,000 clones, 73% of them appearing once. This CDR3 has 14 amino acids. Germline CDR1 reads MNHEY; CDR2 reads SVGAGI. The V segment lost 5 bases and the J segment 3 bases; nucleotides outside the gene matches: 6. This clonotype was sampled from a woman aged 35 to 49 in good health and CMV-seronegative. The sample taken for sequencing was PBMCs. The rearrangement joins TRBV6-5 to TRBJ2-7; 8 nucleotides line up with TRBD1. The chain's CDR3 is CASSDTGGSYEQYV. CDR3 coding DNA: TGTGCCAGCAGTGATACAGGGGGGAGCTACGAGCAGTACGTC.